This T cell receptor (beta chain) was sequenced for a study of blood T cell repertoires in COVID-19. Across the study: Nucleic acid was either cDNA or gDNA, and it came from T cells, B-cell-depleted T cells, or PBMCs.

The CDR3 is 15 residues long. From germline, CDR1 is SGHKS and CDR2 YYEKEE (reference sequence). V was shortened by 0 bases and J by 2 bases, with 9 bases between the two germline ends. Enrolled through a virtual design, the participants were between roughly 18 and 90 years of age and came from 24 US areas. In the authors' methods: How many nucleated cells were present was estimated from reference gene primer amplification. TCRdb's copy holds only in-frame clones and misses some; the assay was immunoSEQ multiplex PCR. V and J calls plus clone size are reproduced from that table; the DNA served to infer D and trimming. The sample carries 120,000 to 150,000 clones, around nine tenths recorded once.

The origin of this receptor is a woman aged 30 to 39 with acute COVID-19. This chain uses TRBV5-5 with TRBJ2-1; D gene ambiguous. The sequencing input was PBMCs or T cells enriched from blood (not recorded which). CDR3 in amino acids: CASSLVQDTYNEQFF. CDR3 coding DNA: TGTGCCAGCAGCTTGGTGCAGGATACCTACAATGAGCAGTTCTTC.